One and the same sample provided the 22 T cell receptor beta chains below, sequenced in a study of blood T cell repertoires in COVID-19. TCRdb's table, derived via immunoSEQ multiplex PCR, lists solely in-frame clones and lacks some. Here the sample spans approximately 450,000 clones, around 91% being singletons. Sequencing was carried out using PBMCs or T cells enriched from blood (not recorded which). These receptors all stem from a young man who had recovered from COVID-19.

V usage is TRBV6-5 and J usage is TRBJ1-5; perhaps TRBD1 as D (6 bases). Trimming left V 8 bases short and J 2 bases short, with 7 bases between. The CDR3 is made up of 12 amino acids. Germline-derived CDR1 and CDR2 are MNHEY and SVGAGI. The CDR3 region is CASGGGNQPQHF. CDR3 in DNA: TGTGCCAGCGGGGGCGGCAATCAGCCCCAGCATTTT.

The V and J genes are TRBV10-1 and TRBJ2-2, with 7 bases aligning to TRBD2. The CDR3 has 13 residues. Trimming cost V 2 bases and J 6 bases; bases outside gene matches: 0. Germline assignment: CDR1 WNHNN and CDR2 SYGVQD (reference sequence). CDR3 in amino acids: CASSETSAGELFF. CDR3 in DNA: TGCGCCAGCAGTGAGACTAGCGCCGGGGAGCTGTTTTTT.

The chain has TRBV28 and TRBJ1-4; 7 nucleotides line up with TRBD1. Germline V lookup: CDR1 MDHEN, CDR2 SYDVKM. Germline trimming cut 6 bases from V and 4 bases from J; bases unmatched to any gene: 11. The CDR3 totals 16 residues. CDR3 DNA: TGTGCCAGCAGCCTTCCCACAGGGGTGGGTAATGAAAAACTGTTTTTT. Its protein is CASSLPTGVGNEKLFF. The complete variable domain, with remaining parts taken from reference TRBV28 and TRBJ1-4, reads DVKVTQSSRYLVKRTGEKVFLECVQDMDHENMFWYRQDPGLGLRLIYFSYDVKMKEKGDIPEGYSVSREKKERFSLILESASTNQTSMYLCASSLPTGVGNEKLFFGSGTQLSVL.

This chain joins TRBV4-1 and TRBJ2-5, with 12 bases identical to TRBD2. The CDR3 extends over 16 amino acids. CDR1 MGHRA and CDR2 YSYEKL come from the germline V gene. The V gene end was trimmed by 1 base and the J gene end by 9 bases; junction bases not matched to a gene: 9. CDR3 amino acids: CASSQVTGTSGWAQYF. The CDR3 region has the DNA TGCGCCAGCAGCCAAGTTACCGGGACTAGCGGGTGGGCCCAGTACTTC.

The rearrangement joins TRBV28 to TRBJ2-7; TRBD1 aligns across 10 bases. Germline CDR1 MDHEN, CDR2 SYDVKM. With 7 bases clipped from V and 3 bases from J, the junction kept 9 bases outside the gene matches. The CDR3 has 15 residues. CDR3 protein: CASIPRDRGFYEQYF. In nucleotides, the CDR3 is TGTGCCAGCATCCCCCGGGACAGGGGATTCTACGAGCAGTACTTC.

This clone appeared a few times. The rearrangement joins TRBV3-1 (or the pseudogene TRBV3-2) to TRBJ2-7, with D possibly TRBD1 on 5 matching bases. This CDR3 is 14 amino acids long. The germline V and J ends were trimmed by 1 base and 2 bases, with 9 bases remaining between them. CDR1 is LGHDT and CDR2 is YNNKEL in the germline V gene (reference sequence). Here the CDR3 DNA reads TGTGCCAGCAGCCAAGGTCCCAGGGCCTACGAGCAGTACTTC. This codes for CASSQGPRAYEQYF.

This chain connects TRBV4-1 to TRBJ2-6, with D possibly being TRBD2 (6 bases). The CDR3 totals 17 residues. With 1 base removed from V and 0 bases from J, the gap between germline ends came to 10 bases. Germline CDR1 MGHRA, CDR2 YSYEKL. CDR3 sequence (DNA): TGCGCCAGCAGCCAAGCCGGGAGCGACTCTGGGGCCAACGTCCTGACTTTC. Its translation is CASSQAGSDSGANVLTF.

The chain is built from TRBV27 and TRBJ2-2, with 10 bases identical to TRBD2. Trimming took 3 bases from V and 4 from J; bases not matched to a gene: 5. CDR3 size: 16 residues. Looked up from germline, CDR1 is MNHEY and CDR2 is SMNVEV (reference sequence). The DNA of the CDR3 is TGTGCCAGCAGTTTGTGGACTAGCGGAGGCACCGGGGAGCTGTTTTTT. As protein: CASSLWTSGGTGELFF.

This clone was seen ten or more times. This chain uses TRBV19 with TRBJ1-4, with TRBD1 matching 8 bases. CDR3 length: 16 residues. Germline CDR1 reads LNHDA; CDR2 reads SQIVND (reference sequence). The ends lost 6 bases at V and 8 bases at J; junction bases unmatched: 14. DNA of the CDR3: TGTGCCAGTAGGAGTCAACCGGGACAGGCGGAAGAAAAACTGTTTTTT. Amino acid sequence: CASRSQPGQAEEKLFF. Full variable domain (rest looked up from reference TRBV19 and TRBJ1-4): DGGITQSPKYLFRKEGQNVTLSCEQNLNHDAMYWYRQDPGQGLRLIYYSQIVNDFQKGDIAEGYSVSREKKESFPLTVTSAQKNPTAFYLCASRSQPGQAEEKLFFGSGTQLSVL.

The chain uses TRBV27 and TRBJ2-5; 8 bases agree with TRBD2. Germline V gene lookup returns CDR1 MNHEY and CDR2 SMNVEV (reference sequence). Unmatched junction bases numbered 6, after V lost 5 bases and J lost 4 bases. The CDR3 contains 14 residues. The CDR3 loop reads CASSPGLAVETQYF. The CDR3 nucleotides are TGTGCCAGCAGTCCAGGACTAGCAGTAGAGACCCAGTACTTC.

V usage is TRBV5-5 and J usage is TRBJ1-3; D not certain. Germline V gene sequence: CDR1 SGHKS, CDR2 YYEKEE (reference sequence). The V gene lost 3 bases and the J gene lost 0 bases, with 7 bases spanning the gap. The CDR3 length is 14 residues. In DNA form, the CDR3 reads TGTGCCAGCAGCTCCCTGAGCTCTGGAAACACCATATATTTT. Its protein is CASSSLSSGNTIYF.

V and J are TRBV19 and TRBJ1-4; possible D gene TRBD1, 5 bases. The V gene lost 5 bases and the J gene lost 5 bases, with 18 bases spanning the gap. CDR3 length equals 16 residues. Germline CDR1 is LNHDA and CDR2 is SQIVND (reference sequence). The CDR3 sequence is CASSASQWGENEKLFF. For the CDR3, the DNA is TGTGCCAGTAGTGCCTCGCAATGGGGGGAGAATGAAAAACTGTTTTTT.

This chain connects TRBV5-1 to TRBJ2-1; D not resolved. Looked up from germline, CDR1 is SGHRS and CDR2 is YFSETQ. CDR3 size: 14 residues. Trimming took off 0 bases at V and 7 bases at J, with 11 bases between the two ends. This CDR3 is CASSLVASENEQFF. The CDR3 DNA is TGCGCCAGCAGCTTGGTGGCTTCGGAGAATGAGCAGTTCTTC.

This clone was recorded only once. J is TRBJ2-5 and V is TRBV19; weak D call: TRBD2 (5 bases). The CDR3 loop spans 13 amino acids. Germline V gene sequence: CDR1 LNHDA, CDR2 SQIVND (reference sequence). V was pared by 6 bases and J by 8 bases, with 16 bases between. The DNA of the CDR3 is TGTGCCAGTAGCACACTAGATCGGATCACCCAGTACTTC. This gives the protein CASSTLDRITQYF.

This sequence joins TRBV6-5 and TRBJ2-3, with D possibly TRBD2 on 5 matching bases. The length of the CDR3 is 11 residues. Germline-derived CDR1 and CDR2 are MNHEY and SVGAGI. V shed 8 bases and J shed 14 bases, with 17 bases lying between them. CDR3 DNA: TGTGCCAGCTGGCCCCGGGGTAGCCGGTATTTT. Its protein product is CASWPRGSRYF.

The chain couples TRBV3-1 (or the pseudogene TRBV3-2) to TRBJ1-2; no clear D gene. V lost 4 bases, J lost 5 bases, and 14 bases lay in between. The CDR3 is 14 residues long. Germline V gene sequence: CDR1 LGHDT, CDR2 YNNKEL (reference sequence). The CDR3 region is CASSPGSSAYGYTF. For the CDR3, the DNA is TGTGCCAGCAGCCCTGGTTCGAGTGCGTATGGCTACACCTTC.

This sequence joins TRBV14 and TRBJ2-3; maybe TRBD2 (6 bases). This CDR3 comprises 17 residues. V was cut by 0 bases and J by 1 base, with 14 bases left in between. Germline V gene data show CDR1 as SGHDN and CDR2 as FVKESK. The CDR3 DNA reads as TGTGCCAGCAGCCAAGATCTAGGAGGGCCCCGCACAGATACGCAGTATTTT. As protein: CASSQDLGGPRTDTQYF.

This clone was seen only once. The chain links TRBV5-1 to TRBJ2-1; possible D gene TRBD1, 6 bases. Germline V gene data show CDR1 as SGHRS and CDR2 as YFSETQ. The CDR3 runs to 15 residues. Deletions cut 1 base from V and 5 bases from J, with 13 bases between. The CDR3 DNA is TGCGCCAGCAGCTTGATCCAGGGGAACCACAATGAGCAGTTCTTC. Translation gives CASSLIQGNHNEQFF.

V is TRBV5-1 and J is TRBJ2-5; tentatively, D is TRBD2 (5 bases). This CDR3 region has 14 residues. Germline-derived CDR1 and CDR2 are SGHRS and YFSETQ. The V gene lost 4 bases and the J gene lost 4 bases, with 14 bases spanning the gap. The CDR3 coding sequence is TGCGCCAGCAGCCCCGGAGGTGACGGAGAGACCCAGTACTTC. Its protein product is CASSPGGDGETQYF.

The chain links TRBV4-1 to TRBJ2-5; a weak D match, TRBD1 (6 bases). The germline V and J ends were trimmed by 4 bases and 1 base, with 13 bases remaining between them. The CDR3 covers 15 residues. Germline assignment: CDR1 MGHRA and CDR2 YSYEKL. The CDR3 here is CASSPRGGGQETQYF. Here the CDR3 DNA reads TGCGCCAGCAGCCCCCGAGGGGGTGGCCAAGAGACCCAGTACTTC.

The chain links TRBV2 to TRBJ1-2; the D is unclear. The V gene's germline CDR1 is SNHLY and CDR2 FYNNEI. This CDR3 is built from 15 residues. The V end was cut by 7 bases, the J end by 8 bases, with 23 bases between. CDR3 sequence (DNA): TGTGCCAGCATGGAGGAGAAGCTTCCCCTCGGGGGCTACACCTTC. Amino acid sequence: CASMEEKLPLGGYTF.

J is TRBJ1-1 and V is TRBV5-1; D remains ambiguous. This CDR3 comprises 13 residues. V was pared by 2 bases and J by 5 bases, with 10 bases between. The V gene's germline CDR1 is SGHRS and CDR2 YFSETQ. CDR3 coding DNA: TGCGCCAGCAGCTTCCAGCCGGGGACTGAAGCTTTCTTT. It codes for CASSFQPGTEAFF.